These 8 T cell receptor beta chains share one sample of origin, sequenced in a study of shared clonotypes between healthy human individuals. In the naive CD8 group, cells lacked CD45RO and were positively selected for CCR7, so terminally differentiated effector memory CD45RA+ cells were left out. The protocol was immunoSEQ multiplex PCR, while the TCRdb copy is restricted to in-frame clones and leaves out a portion. The sample comprises around 2.1 million clones, around 93% of which are singletons, and around 1.7% rests with the top ten. The specimen was naive CD8+ T cells from PBMCs. These receptors were obtained from a man younger than 35 in good health. Some clones in this sample may be carry-over from other donors' samples.

The chain combines TRBV27 with TRBJ1-5, with unresolved D. CDR1 is MNHEY and CDR2 is SMNVEV in the germline V gene (reference sequence). This CDR3 comprises 13 residues. The V end was cut by 5 bases, the J end by 3 bases, with 8 bases between. The CDR3 loop is CASSGQFNQPQHF. The CDR3 DNA reads as TGTGCCAGCAGTGGGCAGTTCAATCAGCCCCAGCATTTT.

Concerning this clone: At the DNA level, this CDR3 is encoded by other sequences in the same sample as well. The V gene is TRBV7-9, the J gene TRBJ2-5, with D perhaps given as TRBD1 or TRBD2 (5 bases each). The V gene's germline CDR1 is SEHNR and CDR2 FQNEAQ (reference sequence). The V gene lost 5 bases and the J gene lost 2 bases, with 12 bases spanning the gap. CDR3 length: 14 residues. CDR3 DNA sequence: TGTGCCAGCAGCCCCCCGGGGCAGCAAGAGACCCAGTACTTC. This encodes CASSPPGQQETQYF.

With regard to this clone: The junction shows a germline mismatch at one end, possibly a read error. This chain joins TRBV6-1 and TRBJ2-7; D gene uncertain. This CDR3 has 13 amino acids. Germline V gives CDR1 MNHNS, CDR2 SASEGT. CDR3 DNA sequence: TGTGCCAGCAGGGAAGGAGCCGTGTACGAGCAGTACTTC. Protein sequence: CASREGAVYEQYF.

The rearrangement links TRBV5-1 to TRBJ2-3; 14 bases are shared with TRBD2. Germline-derived CDR1 and CDR2 are SGHRS and YFSETQ. After removal of 0 bases from V and 2 bases from J, the junction contained 5 bases not matched to a gene. The CDR3 is made up of 18 amino acids. The CDR3 loop is CASSLEGGLAGVTDTQYF. DNA for the CDR3: TGCGCCAGCAGCTTGGAAGGGGGACTAGCGGGAGTCACAGATACGCAGTATTTT.

On this clone: This CDR3 is also generated by other DNA sequences in the sample. This chain links TRBV6-5 with TRBJ2-5; 8 nucleotides agree with TRBD2. The CDR3 length is 15 residues. Trimming at V came to 0 bases and at J to 5 bases, leaving 5 bases not matched to a gene. Germline values: CDR1 MNHEY, CDR2 SVGAGI. Here the CDR3 reads CASSYSISGSETQYF. The DNA of the CDR3 is TGTGCCAGCAGTTACTCGATCAGCGGGAGTGAGACCCAGTACTTC.

The rearrangement links TRBV6-1 to TRBJ1-5; D is unclear. Germline values: CDR1 MNHNS, CDR2 SASEGT. The germline V and J ends were trimmed by 2 bases and 3 bases, with 11 bases remaining between them. This CDR3 comprises 15 residues. This CDR3 reads CASSEIRRVNQPQHF. The CDR3 DNA follows: TGTGCCAGCAGTGAAATAAGGAGGGTCAATCAGCCCCAGCATTTT.

In the case of this clone: Other DNA sequences from this sample encode an identical CDR3 as well. The chain carries TRBV4-3 and TRBJ1-1; TRBD1 matches 9 bases. The CDR3 has 15 residues. V lost 1 base, J lost 0 bases, and 0 bases stayed unmatched. The V gene's germline CDR1 is LGHNA and CDR2 YSLEER. CDR3 bases: TGCGCCAGCAGCCAAGGGACAGGGGTGAACACTGAAGCTTTCTTT. Translated: CASSQGTGVNTEAFF.

The V call is TRBV27, the J call TRBJ2-7; TRBD1 matches 11 bases. The CDR3 sequence is 16 residues long. V dropped 3 bases and J dropped 0; count of bases not matched to a gene: 4. CDR1 is MNHEY and CDR2 is SMNVEV in the germline V gene (reference sequence). The chain's CDR3 is CASSFPGTGGSYEQYF. The CDR3 DNA sequence: TGTGCCAGCAGTTTCCCCGGGACAGGGGGCTCCTACGAGCAGTACTTC.